This is a list of T cell receptor beta chains from one sample in a study of vaccination and CD4 T cells after COVID-19. Each CDR3 protein is one row after TCRdb ran MiXCR on the PCR reads. This sample has 9,500 to 14,000 distinct CDR3 sequences; 29% occur once, and the top ten carry less than 25%. Their cognate antigens are unknown. Sequenced material: cultured CD4+ T cells from blood. These receptor sequences come from a human donor with COVID-19. CDR3s include the opening cysteine and the closing phenylalanine or tryptophan. Fields, in order: CDR3 length, D gene, clone size, J gene, V gene, CDR3 DNA, CDR3 protein. A D gene is named only where the DNA matches it firmly. For some rows the clone size is stated as once, few or many, or as a class when expanded; others skip it.

CDR3 length: 11
D gene: .
clone size: few
J gene: TRBJ1-2
V gene: TRBV19
CDR3 DNA: TGTGCCAGTAGTATCGGATATGGCTACACCTTC
CDR3 protein: CASSIGYGYTF

CDR3 length: 14
D gene: .
clone size: .
J gene: TRBJ1-1
V gene: TRBV2
CDR3 DNA: TGTGCCAGCAGTGGTAGGGTTACAAATACTGAAGCTTTCTTT
CDR3 protein: CASSGRVTNTEAFF

CDR3 length: 14
D gene: TRBD2
clone size: .
J gene: TRBJ2-7
V gene: TRBV27
CDR3 DNA: TGTGCCAGCAGTTTAGGGCTAGCGGGGGGCGAGCAGTACTTC
CDR3 protein: CASSLGLAGGEQYF

CDR3 length: 17
D gene: TRBD2
clone size: few
J gene: TRBJ2-5
V gene: TRBV6-5
CDR3 DNA: TGTGCCAGCAGTTACTCGATAGTAGCGGGGCGCCAAGAGACCCAGTACTTC
CDR3 protein: CASSYSIVAGRQETQYF

CDR3 length: 14
D gene: .
clone size: few
J gene: TRBJ2-7
V gene: TRBV20-1
CDR3 DNA: TGCAGTGCTAGAGATCCCAGGTATGCCTACGAGCAGTACTTC
CDR3 protein: CSARDPRYAYEQYF

CDR3 length: 15
D gene: TRBD2
clone size: few
J gene: TRBJ2-3
V gene: TRBV20-1
CDR3 DNA: TGCAGTGCTAGAGTGGTAGCGGGGGGCCGGGGTACGCAGTATTTT
CDR3 protein: CSARVVAGGRGTQYF

CDR3 length: 13
D gene: .
clone size: .
J gene: TRBJ2-5
V gene: TRBV19
CDR3 DNA: TGTGCCAGTAGTAGGGGACGTGGGGAGACCCAGTACTTC
CDR3 protein: CASSRGRGETQYF

CDR3 length: 16
D gene: .
clone size: few
J gene: TRBJ1-5
V gene: TRBV19
CDR3 DNA: TGTGCCAGCCTACCTGGGAGGGTGGCGCGGGGTCAGCCCCAGCATTTT
CDR3 protein: CASLPGRVARGQPQHF

CDR3 length: 15
D gene: .
clone size: .
J gene: TRBJ2-3
V gene: TRBV9
CDR3 DNA: TGTGCCAGCAGCACCATGGGGGGACGCACAGATACGCAGTATTTT
CDR3 protein: CASSTMGGRTDTQYF

CDR3 length: 14
D gene: .
clone size: .
J gene: TRBJ2-7
V gene: TRBV12-3/TRBV12-4
CDR3 DNA: TGTGCCAGCCATCAGGACGGAAGCTCCTACGAGCAGTACTTC
CDR3 protein: CASHQDGSSYEQYF

CDR3 length: 20
D gene: .
clone size: few
J gene: TRBJ1-6
V gene: TRBV10-3
CDR3 DNA: TGTGCCATCAGTACTGCTCGTGACCCAAACCTCGCCGAGGAGAATTCACCCCTCCACTTT
CDR3 protein: CAISTARDPNLAEENSPLHF

CDR3 length: 15
D gene: .
clone size: medium-sized
J gene: TRBJ1-5
V gene: TRBV2
CDR3 DNA: TGTGCCAGCAGTGGGGATGAGGGGCCGAGTCAGCCCCAGCATTTT
CDR3 protein: CASSGDEGPSQPQHF

CDR3 length: 15
D gene: .
clone size: few
J gene: TRBJ1-1
V gene: TRBV7-9
CDR3 DNA: TGTGCCAGCAGCCCCAGGTCCAGGATGGACACTGAAGCTTTCTTT
CDR3 protein: CASSPRSRMDTEAFF

CDR3 length: 18
D gene: TRBD2
clone size: .
J gene: TRBJ2-3
V gene: TRBV7-2
CDR3 DNA: TGTGCCAGCAGCTTAAGTGGATCTAGCGGGGGATTCACAGATACGCAGTATTTT
CDR3 protein: CASSLSGSSGGFTDTQYF

CDR3 length: 13
D gene: .
clone size: few
J gene: TRBJ2-3
V gene: TRBV7-3
CDR3 DNA: TGTGCCAGCAGCCCGGGATGGGGCCTATCGCAGTATTTT
CDR3 protein: CASSPGWGLSQYF

CDR3 length: 15
D gene: .
clone size: few
J gene: TRBJ2-3
V gene: TRBV20-1
CDR3 DNA: TGCAGTGCTAGTTTGCCGGGACTCACCACAGATACGCAGTATTTT
CDR3 protein: CSASLPGLTTDTQYF

CDR3 length: 13
D gene: .
clone size: .
J gene: TRBJ2-7
V gene: TRBV20-1
CDR3 DNA: TGCAGTGCTAGAAATAGGGGTATGTACGAGCAGTACTTC
CDR3 protein: CSARNRGMYEQYF

CDR3 length: 11
D gene: .
clone size: .
J gene: TRBJ2-3
V gene: TRBV2
CDR3 DNA: TGTGCCAGCGACCGCACAGATACGCAGTATTTT
CDR3 protein: CASDRTDTQYF

CDR3 length: 13
D gene: .
clone size: .
J gene: TRBJ1-2
V gene: TRBV6-1
CDR3 DNA: TGTGCCAGCAGCCGAAGCCAGGGAGGGGGCTACACCTTC
CDR3 protein: CASSRSQGGGYTF

CDR3 length: 13
D gene: .
clone size: .
J gene: TRBJ2-3
V gene: TRBV30
CDR3 DNA: TGTGCCTGGAGTGTTCTTCGCGCGGATACGCAGTATTTT
CDR3 protein: CAWSVLRADTQYF

CDR3 length: 16
D gene: TRBD1
clone size: .
J gene: TRBJ2-7
V gene: TRBV6-2/TRBV6-3
CDR3 DNA: TGTGCCAGCAGACCGATCCGGGACAGGGGCTCCTACGAGCAGTACTTC
CDR3 protein: CASRPIRDRGSYEQYF

CDR3 length: 15
D gene: TRBD1
clone size: few
J gene: TRBJ1-2
V gene: TRBV6-5
CDR3 DNA: TGTGCCAGCAGTTACCGACAGGGGGCCTCCTATGGCTACACCTTC
CDR3 protein: CASSYRQGASYGYTF

CDR3 length: 16
D gene: .
clone size: few
J gene: TRBJ2-5
V gene: TRBV6-2/TRBV6-3
CDR3 DNA: TGTGCCAGCAGTTACTCTGCGGGGTACCGGGGAGAGACCCAGTACTTC
CDR3 protein: CASSYSAGYRGETQYF

CDR3 length: 13
D gene: .
clone size: .
J gene: TRBJ1-2
V gene: TRBV12-3/TRBV12-4
CDR3 DNA: TGTGCCAGCAGTCTCCTAGGCAGCTATGGCTACACCTTC
CDR3 protein: CASSLLGSYGYTF

CDR3 length: 13
D gene: TRBD1
clone size: few
J gene: TRBJ1-6
V gene: TRBV7-9
CDR3 DNA: TGTGCCAGCAGCCGGGACAGTAATTCACCCCTCCACTTT
CDR3 protein: CASSRDSNSPLHF

CDR3 length: 14
D gene: .
clone size: .
J gene: TRBJ2-7
V gene: TRBV5-1
CDR3 DNA: TGCGCCAGCAGCTTGGGAGGAAGCTCCTACGAGCAGTACTTC
CDR3 protein: CASSLGGSSYEQYF

CDR3 length: 14
D gene: .
clone size: few
J gene: TRBJ2-6
V gene: TRBV7-9
CDR3 DNA: TGTGCCAGCAGCCCGGCCTCTGGGGCCAACGTCCTGACTTTC
CDR3 protein: CASSPASGANVLTF

CDR3 length: 12
D gene: .
clone size: few
J gene: TRBJ2-2
V gene: TRBV20-1
CDR3 DNA: TGCAGTGCCCCCCGGCCGGCTGGGGAGCTGTTTTTT
CDR3 protein: CSAPRPAGELFF

CDR3 length: 12
D gene: .
clone size: few
J gene: TRBJ1-2
V gene: TRBV18
CDR3 DNA: TGTGCCAGCTCAGACCAGGGAACTGGCTACACCTTC
CDR3 protein: CASSDQGTGYTF

CDR3 length: 16
D gene: .
clone size: .
J gene: TRBJ2-3
V gene: TRBV11-3
CDR3 DNA: TGTGCCAGCAGCTTAGTGTTGGGCCCGGGCACAGATACGCAGTATTTT
CDR3 protein: CASSLVLGPGTDTQYF

CDR3 length: 15
D gene: .
clone size: few
J gene: TRBJ2-1
V gene: TRBV5-4
CDR3 DNA: TGTGCCAGCAGCCTGCTTGGGTCGGGAAACAATGAGCAGTTCTTC
CDR3 protein: CASSLLGSGNNEQFF

CDR3 length: 16
D gene: .
clone size: .
J gene: TRBJ1-1
V gene: TRBV7-2
CDR3 DNA: TGTGCCAGCAGCTTAGGTGTCTTGGGCAGGGGCACTGAAGCTTTCTTT
CDR3 protein: CASSLGVLGRGTEAFF

CDR3 length: 16
D gene: TRBD2
clone size: once
J gene: TRBJ2-1
V gene: TRBV24-1
CDR3 DNA: TGTGCCACCAGTGATTTGCGAGCTAGCGGGGTTTATGGACAGTTCTTC
CDR3 protein: CATSDLRASGVYGQFF

CDR3 length: 21
D gene: .
clone size: .
J gene: TRBJ1-6
V gene: TRBV5-5
CDR3 DNA: TGTGCCAGCAGCAGGGGGGGTAGGGGAGTGAGGCAGCCGATATATCTACTACCCCTCCACTTT
CDR3 protein: CASSRGGRGVRQPIYLLPLHF

CDR3 length: 14
D gene: .
clone size: .
J gene: TRBJ2-2
V gene: TRBV19
CDR3 DNA: TGTGCCAGTAGTATAGGAACGAACACCGGGGAGCTGTTTTTT
CDR3 protein: CASSIGTNTGELFF